Listed here is a single T cell receptor beta chain. V shed 5 bases and J shed 8 bases, with 12 bases lying between them. Germline lookup yields CDR1 SGHTA and CDR2 FQGTGA. This CDR3 contains 12 residues. In the authors' methods: Estimated nucleated cell counts came from reference gene primer amplification. This table comes from immunoSEQ multiplex PCR, and its TCRdb copy is limited to in-frame clones, with some not included. V and J calls and clone size are copied from that table; D and trimming were computed from the DNA. The data contain roughly 92,000 clones, around 87% of them seen just once; the ten biggest clones take up approximately 7.4%. The data derive from a study of blood T cell repertoires in COVID-19. Overall study context: Acute and convalescent COVID-19 samples came from the United States, Italy and Spain. PBMCs, B-cell-depleted T cells, or T cells provided the cDNA or gDNA that made up the material.

The receptor comes from a human donor with acute or convalescent COVID-19. The donor label of this sample is uncertain. This rearrangement joins TRBV7-3 to TRBJ1-2, with a possible D match to TRBD1 (6 bases). Sequenced input: peripheral blood. CDR3 protein: CASSKQGEGYTF. The CDR3 nucleotides read TGTGCCAGCAGCAAACAGGGTGAAGGCTACACCTTC.